These 15 T cell receptor beta chains were all obtained from the same sample, sequenced in a study of identical twins. TCRdb processed the 5' RACE reads anew with MiXCR; each CDR3 protein has one entry. The table shows a few hundred thousand distinct CDR3 sequences, with 12% occurring only once. The same sample was also used in a study of yellow fever vaccine responses in identical twins.

Sequencing was done on a sample of memory (CD45RO+) T cells sorted from blood. The receptors were gathered from a woman aged 18-29 years in good health.

This clonotype was seen more than once but under ten times. This chain connects TRBV7-2 to TRBJ2-7, with 7 bases matching TRBD2. CDR1 and CDR2 from the germline V gene are SGHTA and FQGNSA. V shed 2 bases and J 4 bases; nucleotides not matched to a gene: 8. This CDR3 contains 15 residues. Here the CDR3 reads CASSLLPSGDYEQYF. The CDR3, as DNA: TGTGCCAGCAGCTTATTGCCTAGCGGCGATTACGAGCAGTACTTC.

This clonotype has just a few counts. The chain links TRBV6-2 or TRBV6-3 to TRBJ2-3; 8 nucleotides line up with TRBD2. The CDR3 has 16 residues. Germline V CDR1 and CDR2: MNHEY, SVGEGT. J gave up 2 bases and V 4 bases, and 8 bases lay outside the gene matches. The CDR3 region is CASSSTSGRVTDTQYF. CDR3 sequence (DNA): TGTGCCAGCAGTTCGACGAGCGGGAGAGTCACAGATACGCAGTATTTT.

V gene TRBV7-2 combines with J gene TRBJ2-7, with D unclear. The CDR3 runs 14 residues. V was shortened by 5 bases and J by 0 bases, with 11 bases between the two germline ends. Germline loops: CDR1 SGHTA, CDR2 FQGNSA. The CDR3 loop reads CASSLLTLSYEQYF. In nucleotides, the CDR3 is TGTGCCAGCAGCCTCCTTACCCTCTCCTACGAGCAGTACTTC.

A few counts support this clonotype. This chain uses TRBV7-2 with TRBJ2-1, with D possibly being TRBD1 or TRBD2 (5 bases each). V gave up 5 bases and J gave up 9 bases, with 11 bases separating them. The CDR3 is made up of 12 amino acids. Germline V gene data show CDR1 as SGHTA and CDR2 as FQGNSA. The CDR3, as DNA: TGTGCCAGCAGCCCTGAGAGGGGTGAGCAGTTCTTC. This translates into CASSPERGEQFF.

The V gene is TRBV4-3, the J gene TRBJ2-4; D gene ambiguous. Germline-derived CDR1 and CDR2 are LGHNA and YSLEER. This CDR3 is built from 14 residues. The V and J ends lost 0 bases and 4 bases respectively, with 7 bases between them. This CDR3 reads CASSQDLTKNIQYF. DNA for the CDR3: TGCGCCAGCAGCCAAGATCTTACTAAAAACATTCAGTACTTC.

The CDR3 here is CASSPGQGVPNYGYTF. CDR3 in DNA: TGCGCCAGCAGCCCGGGACAGGGGGTCCCTAACTATGGCTACACCTTC. The gene calls are TRBV5-1 and TRBJ1-2; 11 bases are a match to TRBD1. The ends lost 4 bases at V and 0 bases at J; junction bases unmatched: 5. Per germline, CDR1 SGHRS and CDR2 YFSETQ. The CDR3 has 16 amino acids.

This clonotype was detected only a few times. V gene TRBV28 combines with J gene TRBJ2-7; 11 bases agree with TRBD2. The CDR3 has 16 residues. Trimming removed 7 bases from V and 2 bases from J; junction bases left unmatched: 10. From germline, CDR1 is MDHEN and CDR2 SYDVKM. CDR3 in DNA: TGTGCCAGCACCGAAACCCTAGCGGGAGGACCCTACGAGCAGTACTTC. Its protein product is CASTETLAGGPYEQYF.

This clonotype was detected a few times. The V and J genes are TRBV7-8 and TRBJ2-5; D not certain. This CDR3 is 14 amino acids long. V was clipped by 1 base and J by 5 bases, with 11 bases between them. Germline values: CDR1 SGHVS, CDR2 FQNEAQ. The CDR3 DNA follows: TGTGCCAGCAGCTTAGAGGTCTTGGCGGAGACCCAGTACTTC. Protein product: CASSLEVLAETQYF. The full variable domain, its missing parts supplied by reference TRBV7-8 and TRBJ2-5, is GAGVSQSPRYKVAKRGQDVALRCDPISGHVSLFWYQQALGQGPEFLTYFQNEAQLDKSGLPSDRFFAERPEGSVSTLKIQRTQQEDSAVYLCASSLEVLAETQYFGPGTRLLVL.

This clonotype counts as medium-sized. This chain links TRBV5-1 with TRBJ2-3; tentatively, D is TRBD1 or TRBD2 (5 bases each). Germline CDR1 and CDR2: SGHRS and YFSETQ. Trimming took 4 bases from V and 2 from J, leaving 11 bases between them. This CDR3 comprises 14 residues. The CDR3 region has the DNA TGCGCCAGCAGCCTGACGGGGACCACAGATACGCAGTATTTT. Its translation is CASSLTGTTDTQYF.

A few counts support this clonotype. The rearrangement links TRBV7-9 to TRBJ2-6; D may be TRBD1 (5 bases). With 3 bases removed from V and 2 bases from J, the gap between germline ends came to 11 bases. This CDR3 is 16 amino acids long. Germline lookup yields CDR1 SEHNR and CDR2 FQNEAQ (reference sequence). The CDR3 DNA reads as TGTGCCAGCAGCTTCCAGGGCGTTACTGGGGCCAACGTCCTGACTTTC. The encoded protein is CASSFQGVTGANVLTF.

About this clonotype: A clone one base away is much larger, so this may be a read error. V and J are TRBV6-2 or TRBV6-3 and TRBJ2-1, with TRBD2 as a possible D gene (6 bases). Between the trimmed V and J ends, which lost 2 bases and 8 bases, there was a span of 10 bases. CDR1 and CDR2 from the germline V gene are MNHEY and SVGEGT. This CDR3 has 13 residues. CDR3 nucleotides: TGTGCCAGCAGTTACGGGGGGTCCCATGAGCAGTTCTTC. Protein sequence: CASSYGGSHEQFF.

This clonotype was observed many times. The CDR3 region is CASRIADRSSYEQYF. In DNA form, the CDR3 reads TGTGCCAGCAGAATAGCGGATAGGAGCTCCTACGAGCAGTACTTC. This chain connects TRBV2 to TRBJ2-7; D is possibly TRBD2 (6 bases). Per the germline V gene, CDR1 is SNHLY and CDR2 is FYNNEI. This CDR3 is built from 15 residues. The V end was cut by 6 bases, the J end by 0 bases, with 15 bases between.

This clonotype has just a few counts. V gene TRBV5-1 combines with J gene TRBJ2-3, with a possible D match to TRBD2 (6 bases). CDR1 SGHRS and CDR2 YFSETQ come from the germline V gene. This CDR3 is built from 15 residues. Trimming took 0 bases from V and 0 from J, leaving 8 bases between them. The CDR3 DNA follows: TGCGCCAGCAGCTTGGAGACTAGTAGCACAGATACGCAGTATTTT. Translated: CASSLETSSTDTQYF. The whole variable domain, remainder taken from reference TRBV5-1 and TRBJ2-3, is KAGVTQTPRYLIKTRGQQVTLSCSPISGHRSVSWYQQTPGQGLQFLFEYFSETQRNKGNFPGRFSGRQFSNSRSEMNVSTLELGDSALYLCASSLETSSTDTQYFGPGTRLTVL.

This clonotype turned up a few times. The J gene is TRBJ2-3, the V gene TRBV11-1, with 9 nucleotides matching TRBD1. Germline V gives CDR1 SGHAT, CDR2 FQDESV (reference sequence). After removal of 5 bases from V and 2 bases from J, the junction contained 5 bases not matched to a gene. This CDR3 has 15 residues. CDR3 sequence reads: CASSPGQGHTDTQYF. The CDR3 nucleotides read TGTGCCAGCAGCCCGGGACAGGGACACACAGATACGCAGTATTTT.

This rearrangement joins TRBV14 to TRBJ1-5; no clear D. Germline V CDR1 and CDR2: SGHDN, FVKESK. This CDR3 comprises 14 residues. With 5 bases removed from V and 9 bases from J, the gap between germline ends came to 17 bases. CDR3 DNA sequence: TGTGCCAGCAGCGGACCGGACGGGTCTTGGCCCCAGCATTTT. Translating it yields CASSGPDGSWPQHF.